The 21 T cell receptor beta chains below were found in one sample sequenced in a study of shared T cell receptors in the human thymus. Clones were read by immunoSEQ multiplex PCR, and TCRdb kept only the in-frame ones, dropping some. The table has about 540,000 clones, around 78% seen once. These data were also reused for a study on human thymus T cells.

The sequencing sample was made of thymocytes. Every receptor here comes from a boy younger than two with a congenital heart defect.

This clone was counted a single time. The chain couples TRBV18 to TRBJ2-7; 9 positions agree with TRBD2. Germline CDR1 is KGHSH and CDR2 is LQKENI. Trimming cost V 3 bases and J 4 bases; bases outside gene matches: 31. This CDR3 is 23 amino acids long. The CDR3 is CASSPGQGGQGRKLAGRTYEQYF. CDR3 coding DNA: TGTGCCAGCTCACCTGGGCAGGGCGGCCAAGGGAGAAAACTAGCGGGCCGAACGTACGAGCAGTACTTC. Variable domain in full (rest from reference TRBV18 and TRBJ2-7): NAGVMQNPRHLVRRRGQEARLRCSPMKGHSHVYWYRQLPEEGLKFMVYLQKENIIDESGMPKERFSAEFPKEGPSILRIQQVVRGDSAAYFCASSPGQGGQGRKLAGRTYEQYFGPGTRLTVT.

In regard to this clone: Other DNA sequences from this sample encode an identical CDR3 as well. The chain has TRBV28 and TRBJ2-2; D gene unclear. Germline V gene data show CDR1 as MDHEN and CDR2 as SYDVKM. The CDR3 is made up of 14 amino acids. V was shortened by 3 bases and J by 4 bases, with 9 bases between the two germline ends. CDR3 DNA sequence: TGTGCCAGCAGTTTGGGCCGTGGCACCGGGGAGCTGTTTTTT. Amino acid sequence: CASSLGRGTGELFF.

The genes are TRBV15 and TRBJ2-7; D possibly corresponds to TRBD1 (6 bases). Deletions cut 4 bases from V and 3 bases from J, with 13 bases between. The germline V gene encodes CDR1 LNHNV and CDR2 YYDKDF (reference sequence). The CDR3 contains 14 residues. This chain's CDR3 is CATSNPRGGYEQYF. The CDR3 DNA sequence: TGTGCCACCAGCAATCCAAGAGGGGGCTACGAGCAGTACTTC.

The CDR3 here is CASSLALAGAYEQYF. CDR3 sequence (DNA): TGTGCCAGCAGCTTAGCCCTAGCGGGGGCCTACGAGCAGTACTTC. The chain recombines TRBV7-2 with TRBJ2-7, with 10 nucleotides matching TRBD2. Trimming removed 0 bases from V and 2 bases from J; junction bases left unmatched: 1. The length of the CDR3 is 15 residues. CDR1 is SGHTA, CDR2 FQGNSA, per germline. Using reference TRBV7-2 and TRBJ2-7 for the parts outside the CDR3, the full variable domain is GAGVSQSPSNKVTEKGKDVELRCDPISGHTALYWYRQSLGQGLEFLIYFQGNSAPDKSGLPSDRFSAERTGGSVSTLTIQRTQQEDSAVYLCASSLALAGAYEQYFGPGTRLTVT.

The sample holds a few counts of this clone. CDR3 amino acids: CASSFLLGNTIYF. CDR3 in DNA: TGTGCCAGCAGCTTTCTTCTCGGAAACACCATATATTTT. The chain has TRBV5-6 and TRBJ1-3; D uncertain. The V end lost 2 bases, the J end lost 4 bases, and 7 bases lay between the germline ends. The CDR3 runs to 13 residues. CDR1 SGHDT and CDR2 YYEEEE come from the germline V gene.

V is TRBV14 and J is TRBJ2-7; D might be TRBD1 (6 bases). The CDR3 length is 17 residues. The germline V and J ends were trimmed by 3 bases and 0 bases, with 18 bases remaining between them. From germline, CDR1 is SGHDN and CDR2 FVKESK. In DNA, the CDR3 is TGTGCCAGCAGCCAGACCCCCAACAGGGCAAGCTCCTACGAGCAGTACTTC. It yields the protein CASSQTPNRASSYEQYF.

V is TRBV21-1 and J is TRBJ1-2; the table names TRBD1, a call not compared with the DNA. TRBV21-1 is a pseudogene. The CDR3 is 15 amino acids. CDR3 in amino acids: CASSTRDRGSYGYTF. The CDR3 DNA sequence: TGTGCCAGCAGCACGAGGGACAGGGGAAGTTATGGCTACACCTTC.

The chain uses TRBV6-5 and TRBJ2-3; maybe TRBD1 (5 bases). Germline V gives CDR1 MNHEY, CDR2 SVGAGI. This CDR3 spans 16 amino acids. Trimming shortened V by 0 bases and J by 2 bases, and 12 bases separated the two germline ends. The chain's CDR3 is CASSYSKQAPTDTQYF. CDR3 in DNA: TGTGCCAGCAGTTACTCAAAACAGGCCCCCACAGATACGCAGTATTTT.

This clone was seen a few times. The chain recombines TRBV28 with TRBJ2-7, with TRBD2 matching over 12 bases. The length of the CDR3 is 17 residues. V trimming: 5 bases; J trimming: 0 bases; junction bases outside the gene matches: 8. Germline CDR1 and CDR2: MDHEN and SYDVKM. CDR3 bases: TGTGCCAGCAGTGGGCCAGGACTAGCGGGATTCTCCTACGAGCAGTACTTC. It encodes CASSGPGLAGFSYEQYF.

This chain connects TRBV7-9 to TRBJ2-1; 10 bases are a match to TRBD2. CDR3 length: 15 residues. CDR1 is SEHNR, CDR2 FQNEAQ, per germline (reference sequence). The junction had 6 bases not matched to a gene; V was cut back by 2 bases and J by 8 bases. The CDR3 DNA reads as TGTGCCAGCAGCTTACGGGCTAGCGGGAGTTATGAGCAGTTCTTC. Protein: CASSLRASGSYEQFF. Complete variable domain (other parts from reference TRBV7-9 and TRBJ2-1): DTGVSQNPRHKITKRGQNVTFRCDPISEHNRLYWYRQTLGQGPEFLTYFQNEAQLEKSRLLSDRFSAERPKGSFSTLEIQRTEQGDSAMYLCASSLRASGSYEQFFGPGTRLTVL.

The chain is built from TRBV19 and TRBJ2-1, with 8 bases identical to TRBD2. J gave up 2 bases and V 7 bases, and 10 bases lay outside the gene matches. In germline, CDR1 is LNHDA, CDR2 SQIVND (reference sequence). CDR3 size: 16 residues. The CDR3 is CASTFSPGLAYNEQFF. The CDR3 nucleotides are TGTGCCAGTACCTTCTCTCCGGGACTAGCCTACAATGAGCAGTTCTTC.

The CDR3 reads CAWRGQGDYGYTF. Written as DNA, the CDR3 is TGTGCCTGGAGGGGACAGGGGGACTATGGCTACACCTTC. The chain links TRBV30 to TRBJ1-2; 11 nucleotides line up with TRBD1. CDR1 and CDR2 (germline): GTSNPN, SVGIG (reference sequence). The CDR3 runs 13 residues. Trimming removed 3 bases from V and 3 bases from J; junction bases left unmatched: 0.

The chain carries TRBV27 and TRBJ2-3; 10 bases align to TRBD2. This CDR3 is 18 amino acids long. The J segment lost 2 bases and the V segment lost 4 bases, leaving 12 bases of the junction unmatched. CDR1 and CDR2 (germline): MNHEY, SMNVEV (reference sequence). The CDR3 loop is CASSSTSETSGYTDTQYF. CDR3 DNA: TGTGCCAGCAGTTCCACGAGCGAGACTAGCGGGTACACAGATACGCAGTATTTT.

The chain carries TRBV30 and TRBJ2-5, with 10 bases that match TRBD2. With 2 bases clipped from V and 3 bases from J, the junction kept 18 bases outside the gene matches. CDR1 is GTSNPN, CDR2 SVGIG, per germline (reference sequence). The CDR3 sequence is 19 residues long. The CDR3 here is CAWSTDLAGEPPRKETQYF. CDR3 coding DNA: TGTGCCTGGAGTACCGATCTAGCGGGAGAGCCCCCCCGTAAAGAGACCCAGTACTTC.

The chain carries TRBV7-9 and TRBJ1-2; 8 bases map to TRBD1. The CDR3 totals 14 residues. With 0 bases clipped from V and 8 bases from J, the junction kept 5 bases outside the gene matches. CDR1 is SEHNR, CDR2 FQNEAQ, per germline (reference sequence). The CDR3 loop is CASSLAPDRAGYTF. The CDR3 coding sequence is TGTGCCAGCAGCTTAGCCCCGGACAGGGCCGGCTACACCTTC.

A single count supports this clone. The rearrangement joins TRBV5-1 to TRBJ2-2; 16 bases are shared with TRBD2. V was clipped by 4 bases and J by 5 bases; unmatched bases: 8. The CDR3 consists of 18 residues. Germline V gene sequence: CDR1 SGHRS, CDR2 YFSETQ. The CDR3 region is CASSATGTSGRGTGELFF. The CDR3 DNA is TGCGCCAGCAGCGCTACCGGGACTAGCGGGAGGGGGACCGGGGAGCTGTTTTTT. The full variable domain, its missing parts supplied by reference TRBV5-1 and TRBJ2-2, is KAGVTQTPRYLIKTRGQQVTLSCSPISGHRSVSWYQQTPGQGLQFLFEYFSETQRNKGNFPGRFSGRQFSNSRSEMNVSTLELGDSALYLCASSATGTSGRGTGELFFGEGSRLTVL.

The V and J genes are TRBV7-9 and TRBJ1-1, with D perhaps TRBD1 (5 bases). The CDR3 loop spans 16 amino acids. V gave up 5 bases and J gave up 0 bases, with 16 bases separating them. The germline CDR1 and CDR2 sequences are SEHNR and FQNEAQ (reference sequence). The CDR3 region has the DNA TGTGCCAGCAGCGAGTCGACAGCAACCATGAACACTGAAGCTTTCTTT. Translated, it gives CASSESTATMNTEAFF.

The chain carries TRBV19 and TRBJ2-7; D may be TRBD2 (7 bases). There are 15 residues in the CDR3. CDR1 LNHDA and CDR2 SQIVND come from the germline V gene (reference sequence). V was cut by 1 base and J by 2 bases, with 12 bases left in between. The CDR3 is CASSIVRGAAYEQYF. The CDR3 DNA reads TGTGCCAGTAGTATAGTCCGGGGGGCGGCCTACGAGCAGTACTTC. Variable domain in full (rest from reference TRBV19 and TRBJ2-7): DGGITQSPKYLFRKEGQNVTLSCEQNLNHDAMYWYRQDPGQGLRLIYYSQIVNDFQKGDIAEGYSVSREKKESFPLTVTSAQKNPTAFYLCASSIVRGAAYEQYFGPGTRLTVT.

The CDR3: CASSSSLALLPDTQYF. DNA of the CDR3: TGTGCCAGCAGCTCTTCTCTAGCGCTCCTTCCAGATACGCAGTATTTT. This chain connects TRBV7-9 to TRBJ2-3; perhaps TRBD2 as D (6 bases). CDR1 is SEHNR and CDR2 is FQNEAQ in the germline V gene (reference sequence). CDR3 size: 16 residues. The ends were cut back, 4 bases at V and 4 bases at J, with 18 bases in the middle.

The chain uses TRBV7-9 and TRBJ1-2, with D perhaps matching TRBD1 (6 bases). CDR1 and CDR2 from the germline V gene are SEHNR and FQNEAQ (reference sequence). The V and J ends lost 2 bases and 3 bases respectively, with 16 bases between them. This CDR3 is built from 16 residues. CDR3 region: CASSLSPEQGDYGYTF. The CDR3 region has the DNA TGTGCCAGCAGCTTATCACCAGAACAGGGTGACTATGGCTACACCTTC.

V and J are TRBV6-5 and TRBJ2-1, with TRBD2 as a possible D gene (5 bases). Trimming took off 7 bases at V and 9 bases at J, with 19 bases between the two ends. The CDR3 sequence is 14 residues long. The germline V gene encodes CDR1 MNHEY and CDR2 SVGAGI. CDR3 sequence reads: CASTPGGRGSEQFF. The CDR3 DNA reads TGTGCCAGCACCCCGGGTGGGAGAGGGAGTGAGCAGTTCTTC.